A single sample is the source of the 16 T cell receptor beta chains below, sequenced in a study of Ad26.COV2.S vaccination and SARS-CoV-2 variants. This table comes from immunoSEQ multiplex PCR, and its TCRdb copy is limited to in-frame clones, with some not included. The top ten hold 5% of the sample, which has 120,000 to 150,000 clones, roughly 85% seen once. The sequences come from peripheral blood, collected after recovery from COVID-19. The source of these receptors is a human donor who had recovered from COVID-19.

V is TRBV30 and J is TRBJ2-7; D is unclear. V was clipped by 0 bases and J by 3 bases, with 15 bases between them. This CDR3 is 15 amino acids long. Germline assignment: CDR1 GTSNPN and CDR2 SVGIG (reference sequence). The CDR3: CAWSVSDKENYEQYF. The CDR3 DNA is TGTGCCTGGAGTGTCTCGGATAAAGAGAACTACGAGCAGTACTTC.

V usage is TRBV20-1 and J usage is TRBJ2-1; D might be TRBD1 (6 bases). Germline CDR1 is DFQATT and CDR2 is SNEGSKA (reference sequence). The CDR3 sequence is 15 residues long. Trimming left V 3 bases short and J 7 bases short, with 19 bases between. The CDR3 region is CSASPPRGGANEQFF. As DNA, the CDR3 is TGCAGTGCTAGTCCCCCTAGAGGGGGTGCGAATGAGCAGTTCTTC.

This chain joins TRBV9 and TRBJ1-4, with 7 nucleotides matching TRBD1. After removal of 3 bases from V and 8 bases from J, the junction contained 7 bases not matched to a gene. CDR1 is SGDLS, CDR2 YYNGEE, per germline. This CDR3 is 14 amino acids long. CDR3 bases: TGTGCCAGCAGCGCTCGACAGGGTGAAGAAAAACTGTTTTTT. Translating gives CASSARQGEEKLFF.

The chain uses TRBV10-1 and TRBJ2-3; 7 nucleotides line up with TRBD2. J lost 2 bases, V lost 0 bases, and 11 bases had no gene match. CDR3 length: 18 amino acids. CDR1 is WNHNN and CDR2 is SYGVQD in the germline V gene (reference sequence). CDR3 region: CASSESWGGGRHTDTQYF. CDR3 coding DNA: TGCGCCAGCAGTGAGTCTTGGGGGGGAGGCCGCCACACAGATACGCAGTATTTT.

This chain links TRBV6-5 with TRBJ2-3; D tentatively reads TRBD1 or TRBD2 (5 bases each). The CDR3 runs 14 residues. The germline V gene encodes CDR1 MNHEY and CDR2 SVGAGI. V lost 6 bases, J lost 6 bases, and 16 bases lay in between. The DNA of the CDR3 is TGTGCCAGCAGCAGGAGAGGGGAAATGGATACGCAGTATTTT. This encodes CASSRRGEMDTQYF.

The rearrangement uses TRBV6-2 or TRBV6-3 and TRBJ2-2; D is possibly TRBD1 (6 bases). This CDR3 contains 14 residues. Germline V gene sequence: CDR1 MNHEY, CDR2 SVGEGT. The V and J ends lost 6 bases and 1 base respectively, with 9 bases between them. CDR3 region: CASSKGQNTGELFF. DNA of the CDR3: TGTGCCAGCAGCAAGGGACAGAACACCGGGGAGCTGTTTTTT.

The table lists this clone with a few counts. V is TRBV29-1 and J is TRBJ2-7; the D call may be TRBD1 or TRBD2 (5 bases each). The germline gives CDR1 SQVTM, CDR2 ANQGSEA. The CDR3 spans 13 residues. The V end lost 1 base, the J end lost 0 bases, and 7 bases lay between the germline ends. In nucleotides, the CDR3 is TGCAGCGTTGAAGTGGGGACCTCCTACGAGCAGTACTTC. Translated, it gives CSVEVGTSYEQYF.

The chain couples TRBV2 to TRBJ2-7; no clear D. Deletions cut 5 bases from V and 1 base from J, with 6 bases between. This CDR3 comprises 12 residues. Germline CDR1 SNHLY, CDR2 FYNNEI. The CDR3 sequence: CASSFASYEQYF. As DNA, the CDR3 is TGTGCCAGCAGTTTCGCGTCCTACGAGCAGTACTTC.

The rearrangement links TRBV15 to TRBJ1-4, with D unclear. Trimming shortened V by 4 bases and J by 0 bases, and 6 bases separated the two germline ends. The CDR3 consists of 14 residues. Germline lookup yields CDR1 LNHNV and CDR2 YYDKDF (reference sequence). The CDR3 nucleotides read TGTGCCACCAGCATTACAGCAACTAATGAAAAACTGTTTTTT. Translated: CATSITATNEKLFF.

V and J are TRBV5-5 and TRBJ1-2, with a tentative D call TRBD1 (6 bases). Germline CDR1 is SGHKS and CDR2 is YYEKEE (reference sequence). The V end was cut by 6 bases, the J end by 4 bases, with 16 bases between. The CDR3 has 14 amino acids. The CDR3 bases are TGTGCCAGCAATGAAAGGGGGGGCTTCTATGGCTACACCTTC. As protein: CASNERGGFYGYTF. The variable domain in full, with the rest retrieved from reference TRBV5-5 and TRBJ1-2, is DAGVTQSPTHLIKTRGQQVTLRCSPISGHKSVSWYQQVLGQGPQFIFQYYEKEERGRGNFPDRFSARQFPNYSSELNVNALLLGDSALYLCASNERGGFYGYTFGSGTRLTVV.

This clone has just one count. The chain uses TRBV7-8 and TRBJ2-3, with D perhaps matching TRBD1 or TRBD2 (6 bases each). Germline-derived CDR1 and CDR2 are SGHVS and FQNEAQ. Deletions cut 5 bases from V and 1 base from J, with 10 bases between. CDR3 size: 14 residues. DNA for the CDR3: TGTGCCAGCAGCAGGGGGGAAGGCACAGATACGCAGTATTTT. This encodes CASSRGEGTDTQYF.

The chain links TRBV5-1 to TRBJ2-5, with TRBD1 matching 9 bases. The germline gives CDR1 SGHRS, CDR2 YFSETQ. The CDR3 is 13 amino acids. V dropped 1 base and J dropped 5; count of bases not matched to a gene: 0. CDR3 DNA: TGCGCCAGCAGCTTGACAGGGGGCGAGACCCAGTACTTC. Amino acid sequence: CASSLTGGETQYF.

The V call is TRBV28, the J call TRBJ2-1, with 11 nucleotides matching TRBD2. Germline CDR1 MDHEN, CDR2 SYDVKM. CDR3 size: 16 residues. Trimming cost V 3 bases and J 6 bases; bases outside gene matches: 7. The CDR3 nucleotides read TGTGCCAGCAGTTTCGGGTTAGCGGGGGGGCGCAATGAGCAGTTCTTC. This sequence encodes CASSFGLAGGRNEQFF.

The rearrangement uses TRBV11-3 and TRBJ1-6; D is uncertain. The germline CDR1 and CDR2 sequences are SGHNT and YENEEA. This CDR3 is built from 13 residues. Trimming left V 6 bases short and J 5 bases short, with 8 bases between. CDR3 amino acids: CASRRGNNSPLHF. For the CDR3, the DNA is TGTGCCAGCAGGAGAGGAAATAATTCACCCCTCCACTTT.

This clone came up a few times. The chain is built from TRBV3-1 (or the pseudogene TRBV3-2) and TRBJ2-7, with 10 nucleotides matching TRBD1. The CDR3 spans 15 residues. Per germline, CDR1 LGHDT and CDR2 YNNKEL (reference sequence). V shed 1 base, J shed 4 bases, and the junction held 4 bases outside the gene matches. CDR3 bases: TGTGCCAGCAGCCAAGCAGGGACAGGGGCGTACGAGCAGTACTTC. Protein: CASSQAGTGAYEQYF.

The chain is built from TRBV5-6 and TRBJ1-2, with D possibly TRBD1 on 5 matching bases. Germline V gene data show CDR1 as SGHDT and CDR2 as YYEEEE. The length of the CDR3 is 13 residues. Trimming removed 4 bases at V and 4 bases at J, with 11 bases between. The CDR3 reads CASSMGLIYGYTF. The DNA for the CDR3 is TGTGCCAGCAGCATGGGACTGATCTATGGCTACACCTTC. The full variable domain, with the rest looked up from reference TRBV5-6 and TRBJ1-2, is DAGVTQSPTHLIKTRGQQVTLRCSPKSGHDTVSWYQQALGQGPQFIFQYYEEEERQRGNFPDRFSGHQFPNYSSELNVNALLLGDSALYLCASSMGLIYGYTFGSGTRLTVV.